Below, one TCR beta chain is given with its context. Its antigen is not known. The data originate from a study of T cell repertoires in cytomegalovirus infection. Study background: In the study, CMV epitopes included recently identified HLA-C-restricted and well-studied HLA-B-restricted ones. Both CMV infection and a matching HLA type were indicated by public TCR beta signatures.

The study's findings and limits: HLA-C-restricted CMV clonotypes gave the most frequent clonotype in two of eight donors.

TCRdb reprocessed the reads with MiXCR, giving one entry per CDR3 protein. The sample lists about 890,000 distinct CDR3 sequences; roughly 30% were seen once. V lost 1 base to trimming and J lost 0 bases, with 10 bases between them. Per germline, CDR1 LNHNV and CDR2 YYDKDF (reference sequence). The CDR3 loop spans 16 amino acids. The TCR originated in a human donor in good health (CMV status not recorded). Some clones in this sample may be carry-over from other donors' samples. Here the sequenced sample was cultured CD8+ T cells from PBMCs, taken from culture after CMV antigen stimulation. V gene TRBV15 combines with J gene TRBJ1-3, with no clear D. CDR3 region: CATSRGAGDSGNTIYF. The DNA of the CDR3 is TGTGCCACCAGCAGAGGGGCTGGGGACTCTGGAAACACCATATATTTT.